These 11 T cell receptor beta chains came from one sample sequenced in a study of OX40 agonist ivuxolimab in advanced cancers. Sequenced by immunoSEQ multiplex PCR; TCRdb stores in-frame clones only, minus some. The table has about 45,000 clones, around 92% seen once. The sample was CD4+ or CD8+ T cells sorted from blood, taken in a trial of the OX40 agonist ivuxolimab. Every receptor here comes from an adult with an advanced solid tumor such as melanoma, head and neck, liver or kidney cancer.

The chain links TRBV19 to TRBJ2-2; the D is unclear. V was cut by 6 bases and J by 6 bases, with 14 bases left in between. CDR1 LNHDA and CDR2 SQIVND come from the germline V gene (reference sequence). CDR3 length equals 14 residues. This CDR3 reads CASSGLKVAGELFF. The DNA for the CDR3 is TGTGCCAGTAGCGGGCTGAAAGTAGCCGGGGAGCTGTTTTTT.

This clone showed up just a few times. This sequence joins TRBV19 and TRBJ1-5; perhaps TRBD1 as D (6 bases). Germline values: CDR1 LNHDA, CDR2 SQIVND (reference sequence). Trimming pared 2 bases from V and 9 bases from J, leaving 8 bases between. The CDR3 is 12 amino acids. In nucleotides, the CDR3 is TGTGCCAGTAGTATACAGGGGCCGCCCCAGCATTTT. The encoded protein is CASSIQGPPQHF.

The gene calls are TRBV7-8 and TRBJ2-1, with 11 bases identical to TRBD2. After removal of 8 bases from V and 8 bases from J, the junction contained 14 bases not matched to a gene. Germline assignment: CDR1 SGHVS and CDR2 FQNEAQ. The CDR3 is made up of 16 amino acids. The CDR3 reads CASVRHRTSGSDEQFF. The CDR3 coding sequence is TGTGCCAGCGTACGACATCGTACTAGCGGGAGTGATGAGCAGTTCTTC.

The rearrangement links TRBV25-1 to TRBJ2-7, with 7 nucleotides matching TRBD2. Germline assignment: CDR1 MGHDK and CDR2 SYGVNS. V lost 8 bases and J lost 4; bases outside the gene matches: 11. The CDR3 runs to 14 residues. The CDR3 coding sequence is TGTGCCAGCCCCGAGGGTGGGGGGGGATACGAGCAGTACTTC. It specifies CASPEGGGGYEQYF.

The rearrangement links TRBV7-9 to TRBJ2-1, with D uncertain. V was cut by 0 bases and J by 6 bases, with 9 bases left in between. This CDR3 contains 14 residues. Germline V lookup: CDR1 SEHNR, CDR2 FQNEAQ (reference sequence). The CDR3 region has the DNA TGTGCCAGCAGCTTAGCCTTTAGGGCCAATGAGCAGTTCTTC. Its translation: CASSLAFRANEQFF. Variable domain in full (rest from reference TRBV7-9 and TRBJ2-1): DTGVSQNPRHKITKRGQNVTFRCDPISEHNRLYWYRQTLGQGPEFLTYFQNEAQLEKSRLLSDRFSAERPKGSFSTLEIQRTEQGDSAMYLCASSLAFRANEQFFGPGTRLTVL.

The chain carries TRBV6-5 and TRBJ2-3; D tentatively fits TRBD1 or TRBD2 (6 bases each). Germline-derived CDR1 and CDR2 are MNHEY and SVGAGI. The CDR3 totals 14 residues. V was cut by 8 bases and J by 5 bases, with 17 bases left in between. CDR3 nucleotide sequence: TGTGCCAGCCAACTCGAGGGGGGCTTAGATACGCAGTATTTT. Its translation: CASQLEGGLDTQYF.

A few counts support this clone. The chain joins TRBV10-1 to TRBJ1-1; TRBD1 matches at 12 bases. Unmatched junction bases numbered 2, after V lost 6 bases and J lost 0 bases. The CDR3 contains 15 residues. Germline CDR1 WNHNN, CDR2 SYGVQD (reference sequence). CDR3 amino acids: CASRRDRGLNTEAFF. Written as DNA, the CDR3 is TGCGCCAGCAGAAGGGACAGGGGGCTGAACACTGAAGCTTTCTTT.

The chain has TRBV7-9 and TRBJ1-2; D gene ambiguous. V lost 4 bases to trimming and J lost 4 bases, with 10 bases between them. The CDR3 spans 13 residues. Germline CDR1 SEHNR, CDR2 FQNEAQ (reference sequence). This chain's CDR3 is CASSSIGSYGYTF. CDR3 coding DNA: TGTGCCAGCAGCTCTATCGGCAGCTATGGCTACACCTTC.

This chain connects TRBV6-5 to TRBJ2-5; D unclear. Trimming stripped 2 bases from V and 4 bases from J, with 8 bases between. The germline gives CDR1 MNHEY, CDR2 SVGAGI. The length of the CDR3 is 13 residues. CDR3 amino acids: CASSYEVGETQYF. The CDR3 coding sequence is TGTGCCAGCAGTTACGAGGTAGGAGAGACCCAGTACTTC.

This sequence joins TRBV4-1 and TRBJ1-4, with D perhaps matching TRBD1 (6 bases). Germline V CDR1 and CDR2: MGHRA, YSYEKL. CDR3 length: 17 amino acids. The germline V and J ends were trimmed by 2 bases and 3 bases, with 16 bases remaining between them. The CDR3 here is CASSQPRGGQANEKLFF. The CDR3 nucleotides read TGCGCCAGCAGCCAACCCCGAGGGGGGCAAGCTAATGAAAAACTGTTTTTT.

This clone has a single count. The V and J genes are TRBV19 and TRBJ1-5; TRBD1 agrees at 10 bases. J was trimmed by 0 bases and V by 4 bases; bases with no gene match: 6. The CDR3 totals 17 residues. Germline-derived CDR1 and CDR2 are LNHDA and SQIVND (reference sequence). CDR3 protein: CASSKGQGLYSNQPQHF. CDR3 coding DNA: TGTGCCAGTAGTAAGGGACAGGGGTTATATAGCAATCAGCCCCAGCATTTT.